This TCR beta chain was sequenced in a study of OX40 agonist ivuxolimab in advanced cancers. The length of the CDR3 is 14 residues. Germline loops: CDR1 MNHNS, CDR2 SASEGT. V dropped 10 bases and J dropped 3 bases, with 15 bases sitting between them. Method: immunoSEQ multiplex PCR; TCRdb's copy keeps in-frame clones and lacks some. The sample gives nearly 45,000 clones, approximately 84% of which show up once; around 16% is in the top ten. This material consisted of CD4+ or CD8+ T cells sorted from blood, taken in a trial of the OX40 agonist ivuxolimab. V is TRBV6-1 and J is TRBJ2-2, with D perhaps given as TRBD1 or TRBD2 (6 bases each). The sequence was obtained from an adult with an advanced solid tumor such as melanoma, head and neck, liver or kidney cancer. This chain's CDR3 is CAIGGTYYTGELFF. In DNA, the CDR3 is TGTGCCATTGGCGGGACATATTACACCGGGGAGCTGTTTTTT.